This T cell receptor (beta chain) was obtained from a study of tumor and adjacent non-tumor tissue in lung cancer. General study results and limits: Normal lung showed higher cumulative top 100 clone frequency than tumor.

The germline gives CDR1 LGHNA, CDR2 YNFKEQ. This CDR3 is 14 amino acids long. This clonotype showed up just a few times. The antigen is undetermined. One end of the junction does not line up with germline, which may come from a read error. RNA was extracted from bulk tissue without any cell sorting. This non-tumor lung sample came from over 3 cm beyond the tumor edge. The library came from three nested PCR rounds adapted from ARM-PCR protocols. Each CDR3 protein is one row after TCRdb ran MiXCR on the multiplex PCR reads. Of 44,000 or so distinct CDR3 sequences listed, roughly 60% are singletons. This rearrangement joins TRBV4-2 to TRBJ2-3; D assignment may be TRBD1 or TRBD2 (6 bases each). This sequence originates from a woman aged 40 to 50 with non-small cell lung cancer. The sample taken for sequencing was distant non-tumor lung tissue. Here the CDR3 DNA reads TGTGCCGGCAGCCAAGGGGGGACGTTAAACACGCAGTATTTT. Its translation is CAGSQGGTLNTQYF.